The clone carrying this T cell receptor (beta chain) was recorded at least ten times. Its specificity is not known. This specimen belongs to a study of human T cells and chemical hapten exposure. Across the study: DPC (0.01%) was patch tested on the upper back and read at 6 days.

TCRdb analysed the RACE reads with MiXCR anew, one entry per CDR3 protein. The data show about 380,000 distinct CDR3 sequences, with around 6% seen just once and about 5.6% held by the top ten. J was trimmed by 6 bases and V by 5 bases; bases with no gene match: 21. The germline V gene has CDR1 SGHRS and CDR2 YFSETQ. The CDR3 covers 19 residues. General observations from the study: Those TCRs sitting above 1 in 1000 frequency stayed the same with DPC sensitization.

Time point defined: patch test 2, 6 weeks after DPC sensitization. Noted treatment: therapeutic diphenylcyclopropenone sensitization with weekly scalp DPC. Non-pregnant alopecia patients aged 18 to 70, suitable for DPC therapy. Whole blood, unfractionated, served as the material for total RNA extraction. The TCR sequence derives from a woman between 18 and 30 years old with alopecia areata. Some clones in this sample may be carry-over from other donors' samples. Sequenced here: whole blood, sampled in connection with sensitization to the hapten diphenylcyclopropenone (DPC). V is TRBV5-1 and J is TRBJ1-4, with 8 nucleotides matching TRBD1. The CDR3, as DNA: TGCGCCAGCAGACCGCCGGGGACAGGACCCCTAATTCCTCATGAAAAACTGTTTTTT. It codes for CASRPPGTGPLIPHEKLFF.